This T cell receptor beta chain was identified in a study of primary melanoma T cells and metastatic recurrence. Study details: These T2 to T4 primary melanomas had thickness greater than 1 mm.

Assay: immunoSEQ multiplex PCR; the TCRdb copy retains only in-frame clones and omits some. Here the sample spans over 120 clones, 82% being singletons. The patients had surgically resected primary melanoma at risk of metastatic recurrence. The V end lost 8 bases, the J end lost 4 bases, and 15 bases lay between the germline ends. Germline loops: CDR1 MNHGY, CDR2 SAAAGT. This CDR3 is built from 14 residues. As for this clone: Antigen specificity is unknown.

Study results and caveats: T-cell fraction reportedly outperformed other histopathological variables added to thickness. Primary melanomas may harbor an effective T-cell antitumor response, authors suggested.

The TCR was taken from a human donor with melanoma. What was sequenced was melanoma tumor tissue. V is TRBV6-8 and J is TRBJ1-3; possible D gene TRBD1, 6 bases. This CDR3 is CASAYRVSGNTIYF. CDR3 DNA sequence: TGTGCCAGCGCCTACAGGGTGTCGGGAAACACCATATATTTT.